These 16 T cell receptor beta chains were all obtained from the same sample, sequenced in a study of T cells in Graves' hyperthyroidism and ophthalmopathy. Amplified TCR beta CDR3 regions derived from RNA transcripts. First-round RT-PCR of the TCR CDR3 relied on the HTBI primer set. TCRdb called the multiplex PCR reads again in MiXCR, with one record for every CDR3 protein. The data show about 400,000 distinct CDR3 sequences, roughly 13% seen once. Sequencing was carried out using blood. These receptors came from a woman between 18 and 30 years old with Graves' hyperthyroidism.

This clonotype was observed a few times. This rearrangement joins TRBV5-1 to TRBJ2-1; 7 nucleotides agree with TRBD2. V gave up 3 bases and J gave up 4 bases; unmatched junction bases: 13. CDR1 and CDR2 from the germline V gene are SGHRS and YFSETQ. CDR3 length: 17 residues. For the CDR3, the DNA is TGCGCCAGCAGCTCTGGGTTCGAGAGCGGGAAATACAATGAGCAGTTCTTC. Translating it yields CASSSGFESGKYNEQFF.

In its sample, this clonotype was seen many times. The chain is built from TRBV12-3 or TRBV12-4 and TRBJ2-2; TRBD2 matches 11 bases. CDR3 length: 15 residues. V trimming: 5 bases; J trimming: 4 bases; junction bases outside the gene matches: 3. As DNA, the CDR3 is TGTGCCAGCAGTAGTAGCGGGAGGGTCACCGGGGAGCTGTTTTTT. Its protein product is CASSSSGRVTGELFF.

This clonotype occurred a few times. The gene calls are TRBV6-6 and TRBJ2-1, with 7 bases matching TRBD1. This CDR3 contains 15 residues. Germline-derived CDR1 and CDR2 are MNHNY and SVGAGI (reference sequence). J was trimmed by 1 base and V by 2 bases; bases with no gene match: 2. This chain's CDR3 is CASSYRRGSYNEQFF. As DNA, the CDR3 is TGTGCCAGCAGTTACCGCAGGGGGTCCTACAATGAGCAGTTCTTC.

This chain connects TRBV20-1 to TRBJ2-2; TRBD2 matches 10 bases. This CDR3 region has 17 residues. The junction had 6 bases not matched to a gene; V was cut back by 2 bases and J by 0 bases. The germline V gene encodes CDR1 DFQATT and CDR2 SNEGSKA (reference sequence). The CDR3 region has the DNA TGCAGTGCTAGACCTACCGGGACTAGCGCGAACACCGGGGAGCTGTTTTTT. Its translation is CSARPTGTSANTGELFF.

This clonotype was observed at least ten times. The J gene is TRBJ1-4, the V gene TRBV30; 11 bases agree with TRBD1. Trimming at V came to 7 bases and at J to 6 bases, leaving 13 bases not matched to a gene. CDR1 and CDR2 from the germline V gene are GTSNPN and SVGIG (reference sequence). This CDR3 spans 16 amino acids. CDR3 DNA: TGTGCCTTCGGACAGGGGGCAACTTCACCGGATGAAAAACTGTTTTTT. As protein: CAFGQGATSPDEKLFF.

This clonotype was picked up many times. V is TRBV3-1 and J is TRBJ2-1, with D perhaps matching TRBD1 or TRBD2 (5 bases each). The CDR3 totals 16 residues. The germline V gene encodes CDR1 LGHDT and CDR2 YNNKEL (reference sequence). V shed 1 base and J shed 0 bases, with 10 bases lying between them. The CDR3 DNA sequence: TGTGCCAGCAGCCAAGGGGGGTATGGCTCCTACAATGAGCAGTTCTTC. Its translation is CASSQGGYGSYNEQFF.

This clonotype came up many times. This chain joins TRBV27 and TRBJ2-7; possibly TRBD2 for D (6 bases). Trimming removed 2 bases at V and 4 bases at J, with 15 bases between. Germline CDR1 MNHEY, CDR2 SMNVEV (reference sequence). The CDR3 has 15 residues. The CDR3 loop reads CASSLIGYGGYEQYF. In nucleotides, the CDR3 is TGTGCCAGCAGTTTAATCGGGTACGGAGGGTACGAGCAGTACTTC.

Many counts were recorded for this clonotype. This chain joins TRBV13 and TRBJ2-1; D is unresolved. The CDR3 sequence is 15 residues long. Deletions cut 3 bases from V and 10 bases from J, with 19 bases between. Germline values: CDR1 PRHDT, CDR2 FYEKMQ (reference sequence). This CDR3 is CASSFEAGAVREQFF. The CDR3 DNA follows: TGTGCCAGCAGCTTTGAGGCAGGCGCCGTGCGGGAGCAGTTCTTC. The complete variable domain, with remaining parts taken from reference TRBV13 and TRBJ2-1, reads AAGVIQSPRHLIKEKRETATLKCYPIPRHDTVYWYQQGPGQDPQFLISFYEKMQSDKGSIPDRFSAQQFSDYHSELNMSSLELGDSALYFCASSFEAGAVREQFFGPGTRLTVL.

In its sample, this clonotype was seen many times. This sequence joins TRBV11-2 and TRBJ2-5; tentatively, D is TRBD2 (5 bases). The CDR3 is 17 residues long. V was cut by 0 bases and J by 1 base, with 15 bases left in between. Germline V lookup: CDR1 SGHAT, CDR2 FQNNGV. CDR3 nucleotide sequence: TGTGCCAGCAGCTTAGATCGGGGTCATAGCGTCCAAGAGACCCAGTACTTC. Amino acids: CASSLDRGHSVQETQYF.

The rearrangement links TRBV28 to TRBJ2-2; D possibly corresponds to TRBD1 (6 bases). The last part of the DNA fits TRBJ1-1 better; the J call may be wrong. Germline lookup yields CDR1 MDHEN and CDR2 SYDVKM. The CDR3 is 12 residues long. CDR3 region: CASSLSRGGAFF. The CDR3 nucleotides read TGTGCCAGCAGTCTATCTAGGGGGGGAGCTTTCTTT.

This clonotype was found many times. J is TRBJ1-1 and V is TRBV2; D gene uncertain. In germline, CDR1 is SNHLY, CDR2 FYNNEI. V was pared by 6 bases and J by 0 bases, with 20 bases between. This CDR3 has 17 amino acids. CDR3 amino acids: CASREPGVGRMNTEAFF. The CDR3, as DNA: TGTGCCAGCAGGGAGCCGGGCGTAGGGCGGATGAACACTGAAGCTTTCTTT.

The table lists this clonotype with many counts. The V and J genes are TRBV10-3 and TRBJ2-7; weak D call: TRBD1 (6 bases). The germline V gene has CDR1 ENHRY and CDR2 SYGVKD. V was cut by 2 bases and J by 3 bases, with 11 bases left in between. The CDR3 is 14 residues long. For the CDR3, the DNA is TGTGCCATCAGTGAGGTGGGACAAAACTACGAGCAGTACTTC. Translation gives CAISEVGQNYEQYF.

Concerning this clonotype: This may arise from a read error, as a much more abundant clone is one base away. V usage is TRBV10-3 and J usage is TRBJ2-7; D is ambiguous. CDR1 and CDR2 from the germline V gene are ENHRY and SYGVKD. The length of the CDR3 is 11 residues. The ends were cut back, 10 bases at V and 3 bases at J, with 10 bases in the middle. CDR3 sequence: CATSTDYEQYF. For the CDR3, the DNA is TGTGCCACATCGACTGACTACGAGCAGTACTTC.

In its sample, this clonotype was seen many times. The chain links TRBV27 to TRBJ2-7; D is uncertain. The ends were cut back, 0 bases at V and 2 bases at J, with 8 bases in the middle. The CDR3 is made up of 14 amino acids. The germline V gene has CDR1 MNHEY and CDR2 SMNVEV (reference sequence). The CDR3 loop is CASSLSSKTYEQYF. DNA of the CDR3: TGTGCCAGCAGTTTATCTTCTAAAACCTACGAGCAGTACTTC.

The V and J genes are TRBV20-1 and TRBJ1-1, with D unclear. The germline CDR1 and CDR2 sequences are DFQATT and SNEGSKA (reference sequence). The CDR3 has 14 residues. Trimming stripped 6 bases from V and 0 bases from J, with 14 bases between. CDR3 sequence: CSALVAFLNTEAFF. In DNA form, the CDR3 reads TGCAGTGCCCTGGTGGCATTTCTGAACACTGAAGCTTTCTTT.

Many counts were recorded for this clonotype. The genes are TRBV7-3 and TRBJ1-1; TRBD1 might be the D (5 bases). Trimming stripped 5 bases from V and 0 bases from J, with 13 bases between. The CDR3 sequence is 15 residues long. Germline CDR1 SGHTA, CDR2 FQGTGA. The CDR3 loop reads CASSTGQLMNTEAFF. In nucleotides, the CDR3 is TGTGCCAGCAGCACAGGACAACTCATGAACACTGAAGCTTTCTTT.